These 8 T cell receptor beta chains were all obtained from the same sample, sequenced in a study of blood T cell repertoires in COVID-19 (dated by TCRdb to between 2020 and 2021). The method behind the library was the immunoSEQ multiplex PCR assay. This immuneACCESS table, as held by TCRdb, lists in-frame sequences with V and J called but not all clones. Of the missing ones, under half trace to an unresolved V gene in checked studies; the others have no known cause. The sample includes about 200,000 clones, with around 88% observed a single time. Around 4% of the sample is in the top ten clones. Sequences were obtained from PBMCs or T cells enriched from blood (not recorded which). These receptors were taken from a woman in her twenties or thirties who had been exposed to COVID-19.

The rearrangement links TRBV3-1 (or the pseudogene TRBV3-2) to TRBJ2-1; 9 bases align to TRBD2. CDR1 and CDR2 (germline): LGHDT, YNNKEL (reference sequence). The CDR3 is made up of 15 amino acids. Trimming took 4 bases from V and 9 from J; bases not matched to a gene: 10. The CDR3: CASSRGTSRSGEQFF. CDR3 coding DNA: TGTGCCAGCAGCCGTGGGACTAGCAGGTCGGGTGAGCAGTTCTTC.

The chain links TRBV14 to TRBJ1-2, with a possible D match to TRBD1 (6 bases). Germline V gene data show CDR1 as SGHDN and CDR2 as FVKESK. V was trimmed by 5 bases and J by 8 bases, leaving 27 bases between them. The CDR3 extends over 17 amino acids. The CDR3 region has the DNA TGTGCCAGCAGCTCCCGCCCCAGGGGAAATTTGTTCCTGGGCTACACCTTC. Protein product: CASSSRPRGNLFLGYTF.

The chain combines TRBV12-5 with TRBJ2-3, with 7 nucleotides matching TRBD2. Germline CDR1 is LGHNT and CDR2 is FRNRAP. The trim removed 7 bases at V and 5 bases at J, leaving 6 bases unmatched. This CDR3 has 13 residues. CDR3: CASAVGGGDTQYF. CDR3 DNA: TGTGCTAGTGCCGTGGGGGGGGGAGATACGCAGTATTTT.

The chain links TRBV11-2 to TRBJ1-6; D may be TRBD1 (6 bases). This CDR3 has 16 residues. Germline V lookup: CDR1 SGHAT, CDR2 FQNNGV. V was trimmed by 5 bases and J by 0 bases, leaving 11 bases between them. The CDR3 sequence is CASSHSDSSYNSPLHF. The CDR3 nucleotides are TGTGCCAGCAGCCACTCGGACAGCTCCTATAATTCACCCCTCCACTTT. The full variable domain, completed using reference TRBV11-2 and TRBJ1-6, is EAGVAQSPRYKIIEKRQSVAFWCNPISGHATLYWYQQILGQGPKLLIQFQNNGVVDDSQLPKDRFSAERLKGVDSTLKIQPAKLEDSAVYLCASSHSDSSYNSPLHFGNGTRLTVT.

This clone was detected once. The chain links TRBV6-5 to TRBJ1-5; D is ambiguous. V lost 5 bases, J lost 0 bases, and 11 bases lay in between. In germline, CDR1 is MNHEY, CDR2 SVGAGI. The CDR3 runs 15 residues. The CDR3 nucleotides are TGTGCCAGCAGTCCTCGACACGTTAGCAATCAGCCCCAGCATTTT. Translated, it gives CASSPRHVSNQPQHF.

This chain links TRBV24-1 with TRBJ2-7, with TRBD1 matching 7 bases. The trim removed 5 bases at V and 7 bases at J, leaving 7 bases unmatched. Per germline, CDR1 KGHDR and CDR2 SFDVKD. This CDR3 is 13 amino acids long. The CDR3 sequence: CATSATGIGEQYF. CDR3 in DNA: TGTGCCACCAGTGCGACAGGGATTGGTGAGCAGTACTTC.

The chain recombines TRBV5-1 with TRBJ1-4; D gene uncertain. CDR1 and CDR2 from the germline V gene are SGHRS and YFSETQ. This CDR3 is built from 16 residues. Trimming shortened V by 4 bases and J by 4 bases, and 17 bases separated the two germline ends. The CDR3 DNA sequence: TGCGCCAGCAGCCTGGCCCCGGGGTCAGTTAATGAAAAACTGTTTTTT. Its protein product is CASSLAPGSVNEKLFF. The full variable domain, with the rest looked up from reference TRBV5-1 and TRBJ1-4, is KAGVTQTPRYLIKTRGQQVTLSCSPISGHRSVSWYQQTPGQGLQFLFEYFSETQRNKGNFPGRFSGRQFSNSRSEMNVSTLELGDSALYLCASSLAPGSVNEKLFFGSGTQLSVL.

This chain links TRBV9 with TRBJ1-5, with TRBD1 identical over 8 bases. There are 13 residues in the CDR3. CDR1 is SGDLS, CDR2 YYNGEE, per germline. After removal of 5 bases from V and 4 bases from J, the junction contained 2 bases not matched to a gene. The CDR3 loop reads CASSTGGNQPQHF. For the CDR3, the DNA is TGTGCCAGCAGTACAGGGGGTAATCAGCCCCAGCATTTT.